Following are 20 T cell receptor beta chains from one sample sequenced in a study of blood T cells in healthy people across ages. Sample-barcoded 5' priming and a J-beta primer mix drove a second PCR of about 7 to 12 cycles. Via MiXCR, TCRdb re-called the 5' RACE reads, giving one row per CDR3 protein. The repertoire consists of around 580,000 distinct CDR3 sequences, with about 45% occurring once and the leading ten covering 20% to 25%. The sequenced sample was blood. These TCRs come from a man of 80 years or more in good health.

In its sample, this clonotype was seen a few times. CDR3 sequence: CSVEAGAPYEQYF. The CDR3, as DNA: TGCAGCGTTGAAGCGGGGGCACCCTACGAGCAGTACTTC. The rearrangement joins TRBV29-1 to TRBJ2-7, with D tentatively TRBD1 or TRBD2 (6 bases each). Germline CDR1 SQVTM, CDR2 ANQGSEA. V lost 1 base to trimming and J lost 2 bases, with 9 bases between them. The CDR3 has 13 amino acids.

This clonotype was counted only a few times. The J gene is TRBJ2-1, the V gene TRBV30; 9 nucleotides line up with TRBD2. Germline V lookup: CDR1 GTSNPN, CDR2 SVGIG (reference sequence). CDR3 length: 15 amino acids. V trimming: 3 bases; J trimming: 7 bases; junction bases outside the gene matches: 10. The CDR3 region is CAWRAYTAGGNEQFF. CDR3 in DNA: TGTGCCTGGAGGGCGTACACGGCGGGGGGGAATGAGCAGTTCTTC.

In DNA form, the CDR3 reads TGTGCCAGCAGCTTAGCACTAGCGAGCGAGCAGTACTTC. Residues: CASSLALASEQYF. V usage is TRBV7-2 and J usage is TRBJ2-7; 7 bases are shared with TRBD2. CDR1 and CDR2 (germline): SGHTA, FQGNSA. This CDR3 has 13 amino acids. Germline trimming cut 0 bases from V and 6 bases from J; bases unmatched to any gene: 2.

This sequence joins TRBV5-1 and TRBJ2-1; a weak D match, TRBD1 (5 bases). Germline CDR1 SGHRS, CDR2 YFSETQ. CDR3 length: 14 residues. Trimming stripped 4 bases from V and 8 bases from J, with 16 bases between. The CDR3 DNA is TGCGCCAGCAGCACTCGTGCCCAGGGTTATGAGCAGTTCTTC. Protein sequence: CASSTRAQGYEQFF.

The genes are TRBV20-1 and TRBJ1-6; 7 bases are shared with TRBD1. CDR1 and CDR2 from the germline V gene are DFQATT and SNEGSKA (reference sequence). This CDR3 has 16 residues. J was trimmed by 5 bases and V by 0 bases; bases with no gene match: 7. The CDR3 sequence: CSAREGGGSHNSPLHF. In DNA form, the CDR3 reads TGCAGTGCTAGAGAGGGAGGGGGCTCTCATAATTCACCCCTCCACTTT.

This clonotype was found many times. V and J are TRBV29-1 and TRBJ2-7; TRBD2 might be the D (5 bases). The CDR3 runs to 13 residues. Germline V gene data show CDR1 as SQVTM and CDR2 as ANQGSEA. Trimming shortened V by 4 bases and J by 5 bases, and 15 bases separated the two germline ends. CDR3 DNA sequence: TGCAGCGTTGGAGGGATTGGAATCCACGAGCAGTACTTC. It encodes CSVGGIGIHEQYF.

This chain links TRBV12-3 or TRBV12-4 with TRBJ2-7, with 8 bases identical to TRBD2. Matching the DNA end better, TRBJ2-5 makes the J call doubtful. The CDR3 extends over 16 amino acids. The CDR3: CASSSTTREGGETQYF. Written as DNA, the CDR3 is TGTGCCAGCAGCTCAACGACTCGGGAGGGGGGGGAGACCCAGTACTTC.

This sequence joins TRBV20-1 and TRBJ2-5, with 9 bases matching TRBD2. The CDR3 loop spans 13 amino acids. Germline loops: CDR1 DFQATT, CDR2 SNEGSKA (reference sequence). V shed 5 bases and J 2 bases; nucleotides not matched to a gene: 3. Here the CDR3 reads CSAWLAGQETQYF. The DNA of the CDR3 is TGCAGTGCTTGGCTAGCGGGGCAAGAGACCCAGTACTTC.

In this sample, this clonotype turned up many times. CDR3 sequence (DNA): TGCAGTGCTAGAGATCCAGTGGCTAATGAGCAGTTCTTC. Its translation: CSARDPVANEQFF. V usage is TRBV20-1 and J usage is TRBJ2-1, with D uncertain. The germline V gene encodes CDR1 DFQATT and CDR2 SNEGSKA (reference sequence). The CDR3 totals 13 residues. V was shortened by 0 bases and J by 7 bases, with 10 bases between the two germline ends.

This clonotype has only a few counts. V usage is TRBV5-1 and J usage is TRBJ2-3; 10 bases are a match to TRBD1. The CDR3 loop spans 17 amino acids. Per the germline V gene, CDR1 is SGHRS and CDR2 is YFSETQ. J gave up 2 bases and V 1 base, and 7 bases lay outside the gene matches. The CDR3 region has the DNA TGCGCCAGCAGCTTGCCCCGACAGGGGGCCAACACAGATACGCAGTATTTT. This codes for CASSLPRQGANTDTQYF.

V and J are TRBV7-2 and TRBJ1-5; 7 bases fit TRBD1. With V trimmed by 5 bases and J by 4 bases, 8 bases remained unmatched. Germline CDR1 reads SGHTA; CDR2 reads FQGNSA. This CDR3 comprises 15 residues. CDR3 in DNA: TGTGCCAGCAGCATCACCGGGACAGCAAATCAGCCCCAGCATTTT. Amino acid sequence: CASSITGTANQPQHF.

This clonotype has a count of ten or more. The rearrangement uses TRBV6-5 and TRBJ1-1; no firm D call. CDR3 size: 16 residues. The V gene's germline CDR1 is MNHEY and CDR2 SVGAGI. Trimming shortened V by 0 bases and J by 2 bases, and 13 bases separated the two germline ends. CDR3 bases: TGTGCCAGCAGTTACTCCCGCGGCGGGAGAAACACTGAAGCTTTCTTT. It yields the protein CASSYSRGGRNTEAFF.

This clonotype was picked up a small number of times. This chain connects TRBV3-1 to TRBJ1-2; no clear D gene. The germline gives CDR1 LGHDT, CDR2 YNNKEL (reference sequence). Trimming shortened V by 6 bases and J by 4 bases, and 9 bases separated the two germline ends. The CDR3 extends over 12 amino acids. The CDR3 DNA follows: TGTGCCAGCAGTGTCCCAGGCTATGGCTACACCTTC. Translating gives CASSVPGYGYTF.

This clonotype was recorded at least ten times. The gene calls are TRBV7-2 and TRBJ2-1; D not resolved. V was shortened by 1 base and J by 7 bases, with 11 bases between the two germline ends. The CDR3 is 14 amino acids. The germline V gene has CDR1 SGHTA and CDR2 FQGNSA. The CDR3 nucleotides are TGTGCCAGCAGCTTAGTGGGCAAAACTAATGAGCAGTTCTTC. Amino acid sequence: CASSLVGKTNEQFF.

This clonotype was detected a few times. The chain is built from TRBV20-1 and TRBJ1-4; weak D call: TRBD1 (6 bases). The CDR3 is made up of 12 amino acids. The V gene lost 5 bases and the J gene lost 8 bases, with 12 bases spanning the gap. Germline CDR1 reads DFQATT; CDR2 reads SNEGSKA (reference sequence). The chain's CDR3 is CSASRGKEKLFF. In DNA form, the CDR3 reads TGCAGTGCTTCCAGGGGAAAGGAAAAACTGTTTTTT.

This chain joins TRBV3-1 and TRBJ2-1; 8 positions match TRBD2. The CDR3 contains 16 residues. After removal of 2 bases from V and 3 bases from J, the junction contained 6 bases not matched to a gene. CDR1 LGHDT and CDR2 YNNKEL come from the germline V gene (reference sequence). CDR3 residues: CASSQSRTSLYNEQFF. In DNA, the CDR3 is TGTGCCAGCAGCCAATCTAGGACTAGCCTCTACAATGAGCAGTTCTTC.

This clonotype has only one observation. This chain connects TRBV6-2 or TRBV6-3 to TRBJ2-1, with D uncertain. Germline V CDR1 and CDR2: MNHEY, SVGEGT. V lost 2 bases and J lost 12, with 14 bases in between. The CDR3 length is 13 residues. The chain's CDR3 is CASSYEEQHVQFF. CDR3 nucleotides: TGTGCCAGCAGTTACGAGGAGCAGCACGTGCAGTTCTTC.

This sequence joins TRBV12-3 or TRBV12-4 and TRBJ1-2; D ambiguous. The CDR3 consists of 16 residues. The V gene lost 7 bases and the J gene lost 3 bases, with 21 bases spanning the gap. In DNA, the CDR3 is TGTGCCAGCACCCAAGCAGGCTTCTCCGCTTACTATGGCTACACCTTC. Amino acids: CASTQAGFSAYYGYTF.

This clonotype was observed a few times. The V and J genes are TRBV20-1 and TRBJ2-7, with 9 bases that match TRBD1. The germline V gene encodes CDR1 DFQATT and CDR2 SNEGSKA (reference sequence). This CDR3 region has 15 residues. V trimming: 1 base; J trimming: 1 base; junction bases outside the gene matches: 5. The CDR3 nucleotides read TGCAGTGCTAGAGCTCCGGGACAGGGTTCCTACGAGCAGTACTTC. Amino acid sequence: CSARAPGQGSYEQYF.

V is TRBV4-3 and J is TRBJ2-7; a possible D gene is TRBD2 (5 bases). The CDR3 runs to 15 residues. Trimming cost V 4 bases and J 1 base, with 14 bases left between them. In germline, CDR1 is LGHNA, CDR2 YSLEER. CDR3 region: CASSRSFRGSYEQYF. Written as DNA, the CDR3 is TGCGCCAGCAGCCGATCATTTCGAGGGTCCTACGAGCAGTACTTC.